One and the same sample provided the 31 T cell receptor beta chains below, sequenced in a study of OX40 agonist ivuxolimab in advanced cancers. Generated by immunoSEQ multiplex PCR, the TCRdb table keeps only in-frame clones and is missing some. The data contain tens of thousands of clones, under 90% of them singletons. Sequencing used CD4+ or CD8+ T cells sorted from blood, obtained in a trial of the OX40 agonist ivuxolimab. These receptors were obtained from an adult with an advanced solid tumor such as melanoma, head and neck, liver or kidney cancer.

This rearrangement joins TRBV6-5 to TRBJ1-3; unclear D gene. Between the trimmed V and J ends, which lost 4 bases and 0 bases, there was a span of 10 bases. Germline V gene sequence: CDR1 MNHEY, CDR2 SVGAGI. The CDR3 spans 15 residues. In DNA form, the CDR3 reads TGTGCCAGCAGTTCAACAGCGAGCTCTGGAAACACCATATATTTT. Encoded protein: CASSSTASSGNTIYF.

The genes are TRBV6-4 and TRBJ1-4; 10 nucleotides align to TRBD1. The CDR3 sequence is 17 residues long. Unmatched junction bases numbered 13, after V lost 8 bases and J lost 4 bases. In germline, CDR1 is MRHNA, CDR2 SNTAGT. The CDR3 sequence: CASRDRGPRPDNEKLFF. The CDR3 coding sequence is TGTGCCAGCCGGGACAGGGGACCGAGGCCCGATAATGAAAAACTGTTTTTT.

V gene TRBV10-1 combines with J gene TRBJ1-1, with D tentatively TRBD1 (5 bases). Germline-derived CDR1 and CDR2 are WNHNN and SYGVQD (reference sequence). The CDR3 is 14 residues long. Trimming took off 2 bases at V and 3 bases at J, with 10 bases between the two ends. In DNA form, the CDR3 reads TGCGCCAGCAGTGAGGGCAGGGAGGACACTGAAGCTTTCTTT. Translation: CASSEGREDTEAFF.

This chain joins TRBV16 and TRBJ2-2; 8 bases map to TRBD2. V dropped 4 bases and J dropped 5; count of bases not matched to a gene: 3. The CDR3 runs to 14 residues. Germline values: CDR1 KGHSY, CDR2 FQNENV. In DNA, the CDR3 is TGTGCCAGCAGCCTTCCTAGCGGGACCGGGGAGCTGTTTTTT. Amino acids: CASSLPSGTGELFF. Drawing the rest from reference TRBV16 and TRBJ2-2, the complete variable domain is GEEVAQTPKHLVRGEGQKAKLYCAPIKGHSYVFWYQQVLKNEFKFLISFQNENVFDETGMPKERFSAKCLPNSPCSLEIQATKLEDSAVYFCASSLPSGTGELFFGEGSRLTVL.

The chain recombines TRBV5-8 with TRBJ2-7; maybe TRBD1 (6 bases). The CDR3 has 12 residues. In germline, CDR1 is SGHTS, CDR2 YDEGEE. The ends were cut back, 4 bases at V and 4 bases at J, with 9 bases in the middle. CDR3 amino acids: CASSPDSYEQYF. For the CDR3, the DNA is TGTGCCAGCAGCCCGGACAGTTACGAGCAGTACTTC.

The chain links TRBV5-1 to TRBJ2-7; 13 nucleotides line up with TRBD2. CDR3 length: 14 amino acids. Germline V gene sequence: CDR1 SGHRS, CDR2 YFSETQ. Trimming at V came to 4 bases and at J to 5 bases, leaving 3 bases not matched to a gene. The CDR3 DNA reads TGCGCCAGCAGCCCCGGGACTAGCGGGAACGAGCAGTACTTC. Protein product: CASSPGTSGNEQYF.

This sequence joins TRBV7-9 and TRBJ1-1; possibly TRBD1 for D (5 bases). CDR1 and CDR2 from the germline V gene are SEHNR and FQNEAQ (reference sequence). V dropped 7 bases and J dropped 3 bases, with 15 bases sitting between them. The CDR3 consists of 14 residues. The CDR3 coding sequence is TGTGCCAGCAACCTTTATGGGGGGGACACTGAAGCTTTCTTT. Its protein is CASNLYGGDTEAFF.

The CDR3 DNA follows: TGTGCCAGCAGCCTCCGGGGACAGGGGCTTTCCGAGCAGTACTTC. Protein sequence: CASSLRGQGLSEQYF. This chain uses TRBV7-9 with TRBJ2-7; 10 nucleotides align to TRBD1. Germline-derived CDR1 and CDR2 are SEHNR and FQNEAQ (reference sequence). The CDR3 spans 15 residues. Trimming cost V 5 bases and J 6 bases; bases outside gene matches: 10.

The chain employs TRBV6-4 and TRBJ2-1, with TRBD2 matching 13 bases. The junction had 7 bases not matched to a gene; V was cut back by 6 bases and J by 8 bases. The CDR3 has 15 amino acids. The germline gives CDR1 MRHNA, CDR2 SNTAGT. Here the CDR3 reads CASRRTSGSPDEQFF. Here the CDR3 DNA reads TGTGCCAGCAGACGGACTAGCGGGAGTCCTGATGAGCAGTTCTTC.

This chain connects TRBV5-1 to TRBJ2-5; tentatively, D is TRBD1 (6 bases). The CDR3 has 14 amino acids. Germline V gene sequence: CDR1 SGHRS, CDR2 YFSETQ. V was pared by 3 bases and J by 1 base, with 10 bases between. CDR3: CASSSRTAQETQYF. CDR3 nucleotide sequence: TGCGCCAGCAGCTCCAGGACAGCCCAAGAGACCCAGTACTTC.

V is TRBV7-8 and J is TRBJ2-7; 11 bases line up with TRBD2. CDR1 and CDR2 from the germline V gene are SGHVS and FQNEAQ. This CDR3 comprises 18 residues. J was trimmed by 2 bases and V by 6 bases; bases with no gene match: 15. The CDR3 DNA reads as TGTGCCAGCAGGGGAGTGCAGCACTTTAGCGGGGGGGCCTACGAGCAGTACTTC. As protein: CASRGVQHFSGGAYEQYF.

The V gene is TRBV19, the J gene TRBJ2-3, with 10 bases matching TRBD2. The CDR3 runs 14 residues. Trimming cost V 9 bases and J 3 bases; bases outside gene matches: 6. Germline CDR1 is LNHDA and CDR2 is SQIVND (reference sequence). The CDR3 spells CASSSGSFTDTQYF. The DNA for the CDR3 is TGTGCCAGCTCTAGCGGGAGTTTTACAGATACGCAGTATTTT.

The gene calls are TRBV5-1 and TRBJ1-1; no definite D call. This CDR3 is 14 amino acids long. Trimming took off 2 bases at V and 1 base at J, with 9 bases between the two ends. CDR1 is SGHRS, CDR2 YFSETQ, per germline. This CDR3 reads CASSFGTENTEAFF. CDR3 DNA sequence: TGCGCCAGCAGCTTTGGTACGGAGAACACTGAAGCTTTCTTT. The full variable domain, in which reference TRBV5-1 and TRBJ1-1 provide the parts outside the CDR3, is KAGVTQTPRYLIKTRGQQVTLSCSPISGHRSVSWYQQTPGQGLQFLFEYFSETQRNKGNFPGRFSGRQFSNSRSEMNVSTLELGDSALYLCASSFGTENTEAFFGQGTRLTVV.

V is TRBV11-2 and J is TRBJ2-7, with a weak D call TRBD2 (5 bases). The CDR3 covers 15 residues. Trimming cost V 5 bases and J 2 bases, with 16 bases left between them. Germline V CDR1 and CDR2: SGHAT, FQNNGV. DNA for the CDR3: TGTGCCAGCAGCCCCGCTAGCAATAGCCCCTACGAGCAGTACTTC. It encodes CASSPASNSPYEQYF.

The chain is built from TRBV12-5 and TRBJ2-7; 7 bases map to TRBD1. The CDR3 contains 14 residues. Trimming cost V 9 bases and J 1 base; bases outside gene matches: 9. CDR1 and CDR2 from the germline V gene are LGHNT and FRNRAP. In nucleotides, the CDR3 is TGTGCTAGCTCTCCCGGGACAGATTCCTACGAGCAGTACTTC. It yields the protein CASSPGTDSYEQYF.

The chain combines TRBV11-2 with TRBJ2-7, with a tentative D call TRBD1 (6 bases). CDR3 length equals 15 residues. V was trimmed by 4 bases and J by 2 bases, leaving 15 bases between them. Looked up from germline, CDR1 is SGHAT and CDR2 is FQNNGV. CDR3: CASSYPGTLAYEQYF. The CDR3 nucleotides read TGTGCCAGCAGCTATCCCGGGACACTAGCCTACGAGCAGTACTTC.

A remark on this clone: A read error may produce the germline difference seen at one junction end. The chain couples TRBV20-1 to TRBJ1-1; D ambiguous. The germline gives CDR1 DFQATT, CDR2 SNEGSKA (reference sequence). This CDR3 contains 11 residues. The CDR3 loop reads CSARGNTEAFF. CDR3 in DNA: TGCAGTGCAAGAGGGAACACTGAAGCTTTCTTT.

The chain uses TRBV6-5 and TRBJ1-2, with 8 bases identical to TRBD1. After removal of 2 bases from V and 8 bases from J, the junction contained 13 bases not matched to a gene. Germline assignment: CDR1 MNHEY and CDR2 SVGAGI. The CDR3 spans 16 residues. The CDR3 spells CASSYDPSVGDRGYTF. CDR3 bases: TGTGCCAGCAGTTACGACCCATCCGTTGGGGACAGGGGCTACACCTTC.

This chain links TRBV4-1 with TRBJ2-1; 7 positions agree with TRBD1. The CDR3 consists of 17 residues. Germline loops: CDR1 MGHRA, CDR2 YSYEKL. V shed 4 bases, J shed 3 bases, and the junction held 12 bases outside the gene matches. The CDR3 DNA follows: TGCGCCAGCAGCCCAGAGGTCGGCAGGGGGAGCTACAATGAGCAGTTCTTC. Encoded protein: CASSPEVGRGSYNEQFF.

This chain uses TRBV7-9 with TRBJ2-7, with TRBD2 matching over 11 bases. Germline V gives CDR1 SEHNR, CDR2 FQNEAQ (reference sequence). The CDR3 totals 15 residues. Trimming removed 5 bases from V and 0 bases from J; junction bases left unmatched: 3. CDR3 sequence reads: CASSRLAGSSYEQYF. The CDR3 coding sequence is TGTGCCAGCAGCCGACTAGCGGGAAGCTCCTACGAGCAGTACTTC.

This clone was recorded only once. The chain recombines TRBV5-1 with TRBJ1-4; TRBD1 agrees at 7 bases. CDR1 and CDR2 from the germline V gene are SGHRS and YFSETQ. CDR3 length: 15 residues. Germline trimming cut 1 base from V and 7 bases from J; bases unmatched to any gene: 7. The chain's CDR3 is CASSLQTGKGEKLFF. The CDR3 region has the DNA TGCGCCAGCAGCTTGCAGACAGGGAAGGGTGAAAAACTGTTTTTT.

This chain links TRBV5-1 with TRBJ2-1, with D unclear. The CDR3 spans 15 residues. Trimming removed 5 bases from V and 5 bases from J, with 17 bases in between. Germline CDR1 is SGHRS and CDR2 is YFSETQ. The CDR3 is CASSWAFLPNNEQFF. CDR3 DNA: TGCGCCAGCAGTTGGGCCTTCCTCCCTAACAATGAGCAGTTCTTC.

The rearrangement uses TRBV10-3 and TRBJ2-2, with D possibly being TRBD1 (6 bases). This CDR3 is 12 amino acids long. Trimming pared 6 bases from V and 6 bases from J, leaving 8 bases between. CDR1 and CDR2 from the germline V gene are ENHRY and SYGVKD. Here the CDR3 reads CAIRQGSGELFF. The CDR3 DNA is TGTGCCATCAGGCAGGGGTCCGGGGAGCTGTTTTTT.

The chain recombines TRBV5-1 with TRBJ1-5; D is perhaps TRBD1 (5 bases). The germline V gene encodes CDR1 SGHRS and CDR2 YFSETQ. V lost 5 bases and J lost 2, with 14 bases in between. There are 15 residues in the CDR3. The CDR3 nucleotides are TGCGCCAGCAGTCGCCAGGGACTGGGCAATCAGCCCCAGCATTTT. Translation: CASSRQGLGNQPQHF.

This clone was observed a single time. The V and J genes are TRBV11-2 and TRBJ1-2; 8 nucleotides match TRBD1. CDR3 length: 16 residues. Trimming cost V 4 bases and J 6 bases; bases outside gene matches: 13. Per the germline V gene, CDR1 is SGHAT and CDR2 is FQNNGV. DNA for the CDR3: TGTGCCAGCAGCTCCCTCGAAGGGACAGGCAGAAATGGCTACACCTTC. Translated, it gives CASSSLEGTGRNGYTF.

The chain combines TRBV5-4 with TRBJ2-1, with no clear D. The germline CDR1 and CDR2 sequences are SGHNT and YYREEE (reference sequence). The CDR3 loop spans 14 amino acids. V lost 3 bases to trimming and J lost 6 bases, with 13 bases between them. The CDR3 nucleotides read TGTGCCAGCAGCTCAGAACGCGCTTCCAATGAGCAGTTCTTC. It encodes CASSSERASNEQFF.

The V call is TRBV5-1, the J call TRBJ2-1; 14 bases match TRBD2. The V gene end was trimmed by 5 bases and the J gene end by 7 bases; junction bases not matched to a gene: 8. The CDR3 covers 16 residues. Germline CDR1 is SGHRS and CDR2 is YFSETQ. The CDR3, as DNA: TGCGCCAGCAGTTTGACTAGCGGGAGGGCCGGGAATGAGCAGTTCTTC. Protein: CASSLTSGRAGNEQFF.

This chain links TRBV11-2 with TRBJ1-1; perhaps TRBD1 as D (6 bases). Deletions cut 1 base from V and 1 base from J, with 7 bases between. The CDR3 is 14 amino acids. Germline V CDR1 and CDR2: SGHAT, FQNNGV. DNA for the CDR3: TGTGCCAGCAGCTTAGGGGGACAGAACACTGAAGCTTTCTTT. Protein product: CASSLGGQNTEAFF.

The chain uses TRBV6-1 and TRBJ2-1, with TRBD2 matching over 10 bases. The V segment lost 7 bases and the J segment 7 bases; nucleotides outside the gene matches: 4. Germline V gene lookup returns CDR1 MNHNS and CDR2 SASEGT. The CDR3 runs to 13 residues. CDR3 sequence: CASTWTSGNEQFF. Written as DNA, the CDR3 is TGTGCCAGCACCTGGACTAGCGGAAATGAGCAGTTCTTC.

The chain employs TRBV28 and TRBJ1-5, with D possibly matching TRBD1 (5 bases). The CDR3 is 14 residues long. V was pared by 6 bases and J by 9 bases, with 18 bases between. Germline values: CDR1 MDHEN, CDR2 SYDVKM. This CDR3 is CASSIQGPRGPQHF. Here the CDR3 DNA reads TGTGCCAGCAGCATCCAGGGACCCCGGGGGCCCCAGCATTTT.

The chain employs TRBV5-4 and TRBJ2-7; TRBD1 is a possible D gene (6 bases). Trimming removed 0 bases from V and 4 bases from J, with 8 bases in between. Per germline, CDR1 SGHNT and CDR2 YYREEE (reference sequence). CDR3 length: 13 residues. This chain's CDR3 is CASSLDRVYEQYF. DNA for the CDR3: TGTGCCAGCAGCTTGGACAGGGTGTACGAGCAGTACTTC.